The clone carrying this TCR beta chain has a handful of counts. Amplified TCR beta CDR3 regions came from RNA transcripts. First-round RT-PCR targeting the TCR CDR3 was performed with the HTBI primer set. TCRdb passed the multiplex PCR reads through MiXCR, listing each CDR3 protein once. The table lists hundreds of thousands of distinct CDR3 sequences, approximately 25% of them singletons, with more than 60% in the top ten. This sample was taken from a study of T cells in Graves' hyperthyroidism and ophthalmopathy. The CDR3 sequence is 11 residues long. Germline CDR1 reads MNHNS; CDR2 reads SASEGT. V lost 8 bases and J 3 bases, leaving 4 bases between the germline ends.

The specimen sequenced was blood. The TCR comes from a man over 45 with Graves' hyperthyroidism. The rearrangement links TRBV6-1 to TRBJ2-2; no firm D call. CDR3 in DNA: TGTGCCAGCTTATACACCGGGGAGCTGTTTTTT. Encoded protein: CASLYTGELFF.